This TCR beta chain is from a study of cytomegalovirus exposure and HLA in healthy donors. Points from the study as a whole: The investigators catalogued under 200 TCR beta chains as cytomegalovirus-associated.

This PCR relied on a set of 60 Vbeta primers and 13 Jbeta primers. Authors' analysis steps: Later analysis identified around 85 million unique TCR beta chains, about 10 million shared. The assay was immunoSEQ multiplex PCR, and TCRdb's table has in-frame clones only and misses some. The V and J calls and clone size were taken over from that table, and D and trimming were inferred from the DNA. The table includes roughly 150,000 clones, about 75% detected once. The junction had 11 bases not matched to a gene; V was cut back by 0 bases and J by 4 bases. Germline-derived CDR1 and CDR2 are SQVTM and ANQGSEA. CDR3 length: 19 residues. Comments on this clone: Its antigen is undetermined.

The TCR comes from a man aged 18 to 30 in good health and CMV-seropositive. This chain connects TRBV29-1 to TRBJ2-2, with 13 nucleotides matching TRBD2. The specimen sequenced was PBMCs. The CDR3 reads CSVEDPGTSGIGGTGELFF. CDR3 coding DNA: TGCAGCGTTGAAGATCCCGGGACTAGCGGGATCGGCGGCACCGGGGAGCTGTTTTTT.